The 22 T cell receptor beta chains below all came from one sample that was sequenced in a study of CD8 T cells in Susac syndrome. Random hexamers primed reverse transcription of 0.5 to 1 ug RNA. TCRdb recomputed calls from the immunoSEQ multiplex PCR reads with MiXCR, one row per CDR3 protein. This table holds more than 150,000 distinct CDR3 sequences, roughly 95% found once. Source material: CD4+ T cells from PBMCs. The receptors stem from a human donor with Susac syndrome.

This chain connects TRBV5-4 to TRBJ2-3, with 9 positions matching TRBD1. CDR1 SGHNT and CDR2 YYREEE come from the germline V gene (reference sequence). The CDR3 has 13 residues. The junction had 4 bases not matched to a gene; V was cut back by 4 bases and J by 7 bases. The CDR3 loop reads CASSRTGVNTQYF. CDR3 nucleotides: TGTGCCAGCAGCCGGACAGGGGTGAATACGCAGTATTTT.

V usage is TRBV14 and J usage is TRBJ2-1; D unclear. Germline V gives CDR1 SGHDN, CDR2 FVKESK. CDR3 length: 11 amino acids. V lost 0 bases to trimming and J lost 7 bases, with 1 base between them. CDR3 DNA sequence: TGTGCCAGCAGCCAAGATAATGAGCAGTTCTTC. Translating it yields CASSQDNEQFF.

J is TRBJ1-3 and V is TRBV20-1; D gene unclear. The CDR3 has 13 amino acids. Trimming removed 1 base from V and 4 bases from J, with 8 bases in between. CDR1 and CDR2 (germline): DFQATT, SNEGSKA (reference sequence). CDR3 sequence (DNA): TGCAGTGCTAGAGGGGGAGGAGGAAACACCATATATTTT. Amino acids: CSARGGGGNTIYF.

Remarks on this clonotype: The junction and the germline gene differ at one end; a read error may be behind it. V is TRBV6-2 or TRBV6-3 and J is TRBJ2-1, with D unclear. CDR3 length equals 12 residues. Germline V gene sequence: CDR1 MNHEY, CDR2 SVGEGT. CDR3 sequence: CASSYGLLPLVF. The CDR3 coding sequence is TGTGCCAGCAGTTACGGCCTTCTCCCCCTAGTCTTC.

The chain uses TRBV30 and TRBJ1-1; 7 bases fit TRBD1. Germline V gene data show CDR1 as GTSNPN and CDR2 as SVGIG (reference sequence). V shed 7 bases, J shed 6 bases, and the junction held 11 bases outside the gene matches. This CDR3 is built from 13 residues. CDR3 region: CALNRDSGSEAFF. CDR3 DNA sequence: TGTGCCTTGAACCGGGACAGCGGATCTGAAGCTTTCTTT.

CDR3 nucleotides: TGTGCCAGCAGCTTGGTGCGGGGGGATAAAACAGATACGCAGTATTTT. It codes for CASSLVRGDKTDTQYF. This chain links TRBV5-6 with TRBJ2-3; 8 bases are shared with TRBD2. Trimming took 0 bases from V and 3 from J; bases not matched to a gene: 6. The V gene's germline CDR1 is SGHDT and CDR2 YYEEEE. The CDR3 contains 16 residues.

The chain links TRBV27 to TRBJ2-5; D remains unclear. The CDR3 covers 14 residues. V was cut by 2 bases and J by 5 bases, with 12 bases left in between. Per the germline V gene, CDR1 is MNHEY and CDR2 is SMNVEV (reference sequence). In DNA, the CDR3 is TGTGCCAGCAGTTTAAGTATTAGCCAGGAGACCCAGTACTTC. Translation gives CASSLSISQETQYF.

The chain joins TRBV12-3 or TRBV12-4 to TRBJ2-3; no clear D. V was shortened by 3 bases and J by 3 bases, with 7 bases between the two germline ends. CDR3 length: 13 residues. In DNA, the CDR3 is TGTGCCAGCAGTTTCCCCAGGACAGATACGCAGTATTTT. Amino acid sequence: CASSFPRTDTQYF.

The chain employs TRBV9 and TRBJ1-1; D may be TRBD1 (6 bases). With 0 bases removed from V and 5 bases from J, the gap between germline ends came to 11 bases. Germline V CDR1 and CDR2: SGDLS, YYNGEE. The CDR3 spans 14 residues. Here the CDR3 reads CASSVAGDATEAFF. The DNA for the CDR3 is TGTGCCAGCAGCGTAGCAGGGGACGCGACTGAAGCTTTCTTT.

CDR3 nucleotides: TGCAGTGCTGTGACAGCAGTAGATGGCTACACCTTC. Protein: CSAVTAVDGYTF. The chain uses TRBV20-1 and TRBJ1-2, with D possibly being TRBD1 (5 bases). The CDR3 has 12 amino acids. In germline, CDR1 is DFQATT, CDR2 SNEGSKA (reference sequence). Deletions cut 5 bases from V and 6 bases from J, with 13 bases between.

This chain connects TRBV20-1 to TRBJ2-7; D might be TRBD1 (6 bases). This CDR3 is built from 13 residues. Trimming left V 7 bases short and J 2 bases short, with 15 bases between. Germline V CDR1 and CDR2: DFQATT, SNEGSKA (reference sequence). CDR3 sequence: CSVTGRGAYEQYF. The DNA of the CDR3 is TGCAGTGTAACGGGCAGGGGCGCCTACGAGCAGTACTTC.

The rearrangement links TRBV30 to TRBJ2-5; D not resolved. CDR1 and CDR2 from the germline V gene are GTSNPN and SVGIG (reference sequence). The CDR3 runs to 12 residues. V gave up 3 bases and J gave up 10 bases, with 15 bases separating them. CDR3 loop: CAWRGNTWDQYF. The CDR3 DNA is TGTGCCTGGAGAGGGAACACCTGGGACCAGTACTTC.

The rearrangement links TRBV20-1 to TRBJ2-2; D is unclear. Deletions cut 0 bases from V and 6 bases from J, with 5 bases between. The CDR3 runs to 12 residues. Germline V gene lookup returns CDR1 DFQATT and CDR2 SNEGSKA (reference sequence). CDR3 nucleotide sequence: TGCAGTGCTAGAGAACACCCCGGGGAGCTGTTTTTT. Amino acid sequence: CSAREHPGELFF.

J is TRBJ2-7 and V is TRBV18; 7 bases line up with TRBD1. Trimming removed 1 base from V and 7 bases from J; junction bases left unmatched: 10. CDR1 and CDR2 from the germline V gene are KGHSH and LQKENI. This CDR3 is 15 amino acids long. CDR3 DNA: TGTGCCAGCTCACCACGAGACAGGGTTAGACTTGAGCAGTACTTC. It yields the protein CASSPRDRVRLEQYF.

This clonotype was observed once. The CDR3 DNA reads as TGTGCCAGCAGTGATAGACAGGGAGGGGCCAAAAACATTCAGTACTTC. It codes for CASSDRQGGAKNIQYF. The chain has TRBV6-1 and TRBJ2-4; tentatively, D is TRBD1 or TRBD2 (7 bases each). Trimming took 3 bases from V and 1 from J, leaving 13 bases between them. Germline CDR1 reads MNHNS; CDR2 reads SASEGT. The CDR3 consists of 16 residues.

This clonotype was counted a few times. This chain connects TRBV19 to TRBJ2-7; 10 bases line up with TRBD2. The CDR3 has 15 residues. Trimming took 3 bases from V and 3 from J; bases not matched to a gene: 5. Germline V CDR1 and CDR2: LNHDA, SQIVND (reference sequence). CDR3 region: CASSIFLAGDYEQYF. The CDR3 nucleotides are TGTGCCAGTAGTATTTTCCTAGCGGGGGACTACGAGCAGTACTTC. Looking up the rest from reference TRBV19 and TRBJ2-7 gives the full variable domain: DGGITQSPKYLFRKEGQNVTLSCEQNLNHDAMYWYRQDPGQGLRLIYYSQIVNDFQKGDIAEGYSVSREKKESFPLTVTSAQKNPTAFYLCASSIFLAGDYEQYFGPGTRLTVT.

The chain uses TRBV9 and TRBJ1-3, with unresolved D. Per germline, CDR1 SGDLS and CDR2 YYNGEE. CDR3 length: 16 residues. Trimming left V 0 bases short and J 0 bases short, with 10 bases between. CDR3 amino acids: CASSVDGRSSGNTIYF. CDR3 nucleotide sequence: TGTGCCAGCAGCGTAGACGGACGGTCCTCTGGAAACACCATATATTTT. The entire variable domain, with the rest obtained from reference TRBV9 and TRBJ1-3, is as follows: DSGVTQTPKHLITATGQRVTLRCSPRSGDLSVYWYQQSLDQGLQFLIQYYNGEERAKGNILERFSAQQFPDLHSELNLSSLELGDSALYFCASSVDGRSSGNTIYFGEGSWLTVV.

This rearrangement joins TRBV9 to TRBJ1-6; D might be TRBD1 (6 bases). The CDR3 has 13 amino acids. Germline lookup yields CDR1 SGDLS and CDR2 YYNGEE. V was clipped by 1 base and J by 10 bases, with 9 bases between them. CDR3 protein: CASSVKQGSPLHF. CDR3 sequence (DNA): TGTGCCAGCAGCGTAAAACAGGGATCACCCCTCCACTTT.

This chain connects TRBV10-3 to TRBJ1-2; 7 nucleotides agree with TRBD1. J lost 4 bases, V lost 0 bases, and 2 bases had no gene match. Germline values: CDR1 ENHRY, CDR2 SYGVKD. This CDR3 is 14 amino acids long. CDR3 region: CAISESTGTYGYTF. CDR3 bases: TGTGCCATCAGTGAGTCGACAGGGACCTATGGCTACACCTTC.

The chain has TRBV30 and TRBJ1-2, with 7 nucleotides matching TRBD1. The CDR3 contains 13 residues. Per germline, CDR1 GTSNPN and CDR2 SVGIG (reference sequence). V shed 0 bases, J shed 7 bases, and the junction held 5 bases outside the gene matches. CDR3 nucleotide sequence: TGTGCCTGGAGTGTACTACAGGGGAGTGGCTACACCTTC. It specifies CAWSVLQGSGYTF.

The genes are TRBV9 and TRBJ2-3; D is possibly TRBD2 (6 bases). Germline CDR1 and CDR2: SGDLS and YYNGEE. The V gene lost 0 bases and the J gene lost 0 bases, with 8 bases spanning the gap. The CDR3 is 15 amino acids. The CDR3 DNA reads TGTGCCAGCAGCGTAGCGGGGGTGAGCACAGATACGCAGTATTTT. Translating gives CASSVAGVSTDTQYF.

The chain has TRBV3-1 and TRBJ2-5; 7 bases line up with TRBD1. The CDR3 has 15 amino acids. Germline loops: CDR1 LGHDT, CDR2 YNNKEL (reference sequence). Trimming cost V 2 bases and J 1 base; bases outside gene matches: 4. The DNA of the CDR3 is TGTGCCAGCAGCCAAATGGGACAGCCCCAAGAGACCCAGTACTTC. As protein: CASSQMGQPQETQYF.